These T cell receptor beta chains were read from a single sample in a study of cytomegalovirus exposure and HLA in healthy donors. Here immunoSEQ multiplex PCR was the method, and the copy in TCRdb shows in-frame clones only, minus some. The sample yields about 100,000 clones, 70% to 85% seen once. The sequencing sample was made of PBMCs. The receptors here all came from a woman between 18 and 30 years old in good health and CMV-seronegative. CDR3s include the opening cysteine and the closing phenylalanine or tryptophan. Each record gives: J gene, D gene, CDR3 length, clone size, V gene, CDR3 DNA, CDR3 protein. D genes are given only for firm matches. Clone sizes are given selectively: once, few, many, or a class where the clone is expanded.

j_gene: TRBJ2-1; d_gene: TRBD2; len: 16; abundance: -; v_gene: TRBV18; CDR3nt: TGTGCCAGCTCACTTCTGCTAGCGGGAGAGGGTAATGAGCAGTTCTTC; CDR3aa: CASSLLLAGEGNEQFF
j_gene: TRBJ2-7; d_gene: TRBD1; len: 15; abundance: -; v_gene: TRBV5-6; CDR3nt: TGTGCCAGCAGCCCGGGGGGGACAGGGGACTACGAGCAGTACTTC; CDR3aa: CASSPGGTGDYEQYF
j_gene: TRBJ2-5; d_gene: -; len: 13; abundance: -; v_gene: TRBV4-1; CDR3nt: TGCGCCAGCAGCCAAGTGGAGAGGGAGACCCAGTACTTC; CDR3aa: CASSQVERETQYF
j_gene: TRBJ1-4; d_gene: -; len: 11; abundance: -; v_gene: TRBV29-1; CDR3nt: TGCAGCGTTGAAGTGGCAGGAAAACTGTTTTTT; CDR3aa: CSVEVAGKLFF
j_gene: TRBJ2-5; d_gene: -; len: 11; abundance: -; v_gene: TRBV4-3; CDR3nt: TGCGCCAGCAGCCAACGGGAGACCCAGTACTTC; CDR3aa: CASSQRETQYF
j_gene: TRBJ2-6; d_gene: -; len: 16; abundance: -; v_gene: TRBV4-3; CDR3nt: TGCGCCAGCAGCCCAATAGTTAGTTCTGGGGCCAACGTCCTGACTTTC; CDR3aa: CASSPIVSSGANVLTF
j_gene: TRBJ2-3; d_gene: TRBD2; len: 17; abundance: -; v_gene: TRBV5-1; CDR3nt: TGCGCCAGCAGCTTGGTACGGGGCGGGGGGGCCATGGATACGCAGTATTTT; CDR3aa: CASSLVRGGGAMDTQYF
j_gene: TRBJ1-3; d_gene: TRBD1; len: 15; abundance: -; v_gene: TRBV4-3; CDR3nt: TGCGCCAGCAGCCACAGGACAGGGGACGGAAACACCATATATTTT; CDR3aa: CASSHRTGDGNTIYF
j_gene: TRBJ2-2; d_gene: -; len: 15; abundance: -; v_gene: TRBV6-6; CDR3nt: TGTGCCAGCAGTTACTCGACCAGGCACACCGGGGAGCTGTTTTTT; CDR3aa: CASSYSTRHTGELFF
j_gene: TRBJ1-2; d_gene: TRBD1; len: 14; abundance: -; v_gene: TRBV6-5; CDR3nt: TGTGCCAGCAGCACGACAGGGGGCTATTTCGGCTACACCTTC; CDR3aa: CASSTTGGYFGYTF
j_gene: TRBJ2-5; d_gene: TRBD1; len: 15; abundance: -; v_gene: TRBV7-3; CDR3nt: TGTGCCAGCAGCGCCCAAACAGGGGGCGGAGAGACCCAGTACTTC; CDR3aa: CASSAQTGGGETQYF
j_gene: TRBJ2-7; d_gene: TRBD2; len: 16; abundance: -; v_gene: TRBV7-2; CDR3nt: TGTGCCAGCAGCTTAACAGCGGGAGCCCGCCTAACCGAGCAGTACTTC; CDR3aa: CASSLTAGARLTEQYF
j_gene: TRBJ1-1; d_gene: TRBD1; len: 15; abundance: -; v_gene: TRBV7-2; CDR3nt: TGTGCCAGCAGCTTAGAGACAGGGTTGAACACTGAAGCTTTCTTT; CDR3aa: CASSLETGLNTEAFF
j_gene: TRBJ2-7; d_gene: -; len: 13; abundance: -; v_gene: TRBV10-2; CDR3nt: TGCGCCAGCATTGCGGGGGCAGGGTACGAGCAGTACTTC; CDR3aa: CASIAGAGYEQYF
j_gene: TRBJ1-6; d_gene: -; len: 13; abundance: -; v_gene: TRBV6-4; CDR3nt: TGTGCCAGCAGGAACTCTGAGAATTCACCCCTCCACTTT; CDR3aa: CASRNSENSPLHF
j_gene: TRBJ1-2; d_gene: -; len: 15; abundance: -; v_gene: TRBV5-4; CDR3nt: TGTGCCAGCAGCTTGGATAGGACACAAATCTATGGCTACACCTTC; CDR3aa: CASSLDRTQIYGYTF
j_gene: TRBJ2-7; d_gene: TRBD1; len: 14; abundance: -; v_gene: TRBV5-4; CDR3nt: TGTGCCAGCAGACGCGACAGGGGTGCCTACGAGCAGTACTTC; CDR3aa: CASRRDRGAYEQYF
j_gene: TRBJ2-2; d_gene: TRBD1; len: 17; abundance: -; v_gene: TRBV19; CDR3nt: TGTGCCAGTAGTACTACGAATACAGGGGGAAATACCGGGGAGCTGTTTTTT; CDR3aa: CASSTTNTGGNTGELFF
j_gene: TRBJ2-3; d_gene: TRBD2; len: 16; abundance: few; v_gene: TRBV6-4; CDR3nt: TGTGCCAGCAGTGATTCTAGCGGGTCCCCCACAGATACGCAGTATTTT; CDR3aa: CASSDSSGSPTDTQYF
j_gene: TRBJ2-5; d_gene: -; len: 13; abundance: -; v_gene: TRBV6-5; CDR3nt: TGTGCCAGCAGTTACAGAGGCAGAGAGACCCAGTACTTC; CDR3aa: CASSYRGRETQYF
j_gene: TRBJ1-2; d_gene: TRBD1; len: 13; abundance: -; v_gene: TRBV4-1; CDR3nt: TGCGCCAGCAGTCACGGGACAGCCTATGGCTACACCTTC; CDR3aa: CASSHGTAYGYTF
j_gene: TRBJ2-7; d_gene: -; len: 13; abundance: once; v_gene: TRBV7-3; CDR3nt: TGTGCCAGCAGCCAGTTTTGGGGCTCGGAGCAGTACTTC; CDR3aa: CASSQFWGSEQYF
j_gene: TRBJ2-1; d_gene: -; len: 15; abundance: -; v_gene: TRBV18; CDR3nt: TGTGCCAGCTCACCAGAACAGGCGTCCTACAATGAGCAGTTCTTC; CDR3aa: CASSPEQASYNEQFF
j_gene: TRBJ1-4; d_gene: -; len: 16; abundance: -; v_gene: TRBV21-1; CDR3nt: TGTGCCAGCAGCACCACAAACAGGCCAACTAATGAAAAACTGTTTTTT; CDR3aa: CASSTTNRPTNEKLFF
j_gene: TRBJ2-1; d_gene: TRBD2; len: 19; abundance: -; v_gene: TRBV2; CDR3nt: TGTGCCAGCAGTGTTTTAGGACTAGCCTTTACAAGCTCCTACAATGAGCAGTTCTTC; CDR3aa: CASSVLGLAFTSSYNEQFF
j_gene: TRBJ2-2; d_gene: TRBD2; len: 17; abundance: -; v_gene: TRBV5-1; CDR3nt: TGCGCCAGCAGCTCGGCTCTAGCGGGAGGTTTCCCCGGGGAGCTGTTTTTT; CDR3aa: CASSSALAGGFPGELFF
j_gene: TRBJ2-7; d_gene: -; len: 12; abundance: -; v_gene: TRBV5-8; CDR3nt: TGTGCCAGCAGCGACACAGGGTACGAGCAGTACTTC; CDR3aa: CASSDTGYEQYF
j_gene: TRBJ2-3; d_gene: -; len: 16; abundance: -; v_gene: TRBV15; CDR3nt: TGTGCCACCACAAGGTCCAGGGCCCCTAGCACAGATACGCAGTATTTT; CDR3aa: CATTRSRAPSTDTQYF
j_gene: TRBJ1-2; d_gene: -; len: 13; abundance: once; v_gene: TRBV10-3; CDR3nt: TGTGCCATCAGTGCGGCAGGGCTCGATGGCTACACCTTC; CDR3aa: CAISAAGLDGYTF
j_gene: TRBJ1-3; d_gene: -; len: 16; abundance: -; v_gene: TRBV4-3; CDR3nt: TGCGCCAGCAGCCAACGGGGTAGCGGCTCTGGAAACACCATATATTTT; CDR3aa: CASSQRGSGSGNTIYF
j_gene: TRBJ2-2; d_gene: TRBD2; len: 17; abundance: -; v_gene: TRBV9; CDR3nt: TGTGCCAGCACAACGACTAGCGGGGGCCATAACACCGGGGAGCTGTTTTTT; CDR3aa: CASTTTSGGHNTGELFF
j_gene: TRBJ1-4; d_gene: -; len: 10; abundance: -; v_gene: TRBV20-1; CDR3nt: TGCAGTGCTGGGGGGGATTCTGTGTTTTTT; CDR3aa: CSAGGDSVFF
j_gene: TRBJ2-1; d_gene: TRBD2; len: 15; abundance: -; v_gene: TRBV6-4; CDR3nt: TGTGCCAGCAGTGAACTAGCGGGGGGGTACAATGAGCAGTTCTTC; CDR3aa: CASSELAGGYNEQFF
j_gene: TRBJ2-7; d_gene: TRBD1; len: 16; abundance: -; v_gene: TRBV7-2; CDR3nt: TGTGCCAGCAGCTTAGGGGACAGGACTTGGACCTACGAGCAGTACTTC; CDR3aa: CASSLGDRTWTYEQYF
j_gene: TRBJ2-3; d_gene: TRBD2; len: 18; abundance: -; v_gene: TRBV11-1; CDR3nt: TGTGCCAGCAGCTTTGGAGCGGGGGGGCTCGTAAGCACAGATACGCAGTATTTT; CDR3aa: CASSFGAGGLVSTDTQYF
j_gene: TRBJ1-5; d_gene: -; len: 15; abundance: -; v_gene: TRBV6-5; CDR3nt: TGTGCCAGCAGTTCGAGGCAAAGTAGCAATCAGCCCCAGCATTTT; CDR3aa: CASSSRQSSNQPQHF
j_gene: TRBJ2-7; d_gene: -; len: 14; abundance: -; v_gene: TRBV4-2; CDR3nt: TGTGCCAGCACCCCTTCGCCAGGTCCCTACGAGCAGTACTTC; CDR3aa: CASTPSPGPYEQYF
j_gene: TRBJ1-6; d_gene: -; len: 12; abundance: -; v_gene: TRBV6-5; CDR3nt: TGTGCCAGCAGAGCATACAATTCACCCCTCCACTTT; CDR3aa: CASRAYNSPLHF
j_gene: TRBJ2-7; d_gene: -; len: 13; abundance: -; v_gene: TRBV7-8; CDR3nt: TGTGCCAGCAGTCAGACAGGCTCCTACGAGCAGTACTTC; CDR3aa: CASSQTGSYEQYF
j_gene: TRBJ2-6; d_gene: -; len: 17; abundance: once; v_gene: TRBV19; CDR3nt: TGTGCCAGTAGATGGAGCAGGGCCCGCTCTGGGGCCAACGTCCTGACTTTC; CDR3aa: CASRWSRARSGANVLTF
j_gene: TRBJ1-5; d_gene: TRBD1; len: 15; abundance: -; v_gene: TRBV19; CDR3nt: TGTGCCAGTAGTTTGGGACAGGCGGTTGATCAGCCCCAGCATTTT; CDR3aa: CASSLGQAVDQPQHF
j_gene: TRBJ1-2; d_gene: -; len: 13; abundance: -; v_gene: TRBV19; CDR3nt: TGTGCCAGTACCAAGACAGATGTTAATGGCTACACCTTC; CDR3aa: CASTKTDVNGYTF
j_gene: TRBJ1-6; d_gene: TRBD1; len: 15; abundance: -; v_gene: TRBV30; CDR3nt: TGTGCCTGGAAAACACGACAGGGCAGAAATTCACCCCTCCACTTT; CDR3aa: CAWKTRQGRNSPLHF
j_gene: TRBJ2-3; d_gene: TRBD2; len: 15; abundance: -; v_gene: TRBV2; CDR3nt: TGTGCCAGCAGCGGGAGGGGGGGGGCGGAAGATACGCAGTATTTT; CDR3aa: CASSGRGGAEDTQYF
j_gene: TRBJ2-2; d_gene: -; len: 14; abundance: -; v_gene: TRBV4-3; CDR3nt: TGCGCCAGCAGCCAGGCTAGGTGGACCGGGGAGCTGTTTTTT; CDR3aa: CASSQARWTGELFF
j_gene: TRBJ2-5; d_gene: TRBD2; len: 16; abundance: -; v_gene: TRBV5-1; CDR3nt: TGCGCCAGCAGCCAGGAGGGACTAGCGGGGGGAGAGACCCAGTACTTC; CDR3aa: CASSQEGLAGGETQYF
j_gene: TRBJ2-7; d_gene: TRBD1; len: 15; abundance: once; v_gene: TRBV5-1; CDR3nt: TGCGCCAGCAGCGCGAGACAGGGGCGGTCCTACGAGCAGTACTTC; CDR3aa: CASSARQGRSYEQYF
j_gene: TRBJ2-5; d_gene: -; len: 16; abundance: -; v_gene: TRBV5-6; CDR3nt: TGTGCCAGCAGCTTTACGGGTCACCAGTCGCGGGAGACCCAGTACTTC; CDR3aa: CASSFTGHQSRETQYF
j_gene: TRBJ2-7; d_gene: -; len: 11; abundance: -; v_gene: TRBV4-2; CDR3nt: TGTGCCAGCAGCCCAGGAGGTGAGCAGTACTTC; CDR3aa: CASSPGGEQYF
j_gene: TRBJ2-7; d_gene: TRBD1; len: 14; abundance: once; v_gene: TRBV7-2; CDR3nt: TGTGCCAGCAGCTTGGACAGGGAGTATGACGAGCAGTACTTC; CDR3aa: CASSLDREYDEQYF
j_gene: TRBJ1-2; d_gene: TRBD1; len: 15; abundance: -; v_gene: TRBV15; CDR3nt: TGTGCCACCAGCAGAGAAGGCAGGGGGCCTGTTGGCTACACCTTC; CDR3aa: CATSREGRGPVGYTF
j_gene: TRBJ1-2; d_gene: -; len: 18; abundance: -; v_gene: TRBV4-1; CDR3nt: TGCGCCAGCAGCCAAGTCATGACGGCGACAGGCTACCCCTATGGCTACACCTTC; CDR3aa: CASSQVMTATGYPYGYTF
j_gene: TRBJ2-2; d_gene: TRBD1; len: 14; abundance: once; v_gene: TRBV5-1; CDR3nt: TGCGCCAGCAGCCGGGGACAGGGGGCCGGGGAGCTGTTTTTT; CDR3aa: CASSRGQGAGELFF
j_gene: TRBJ2-7; d_gene: -; len: 15; abundance: -; v_gene: TRBV28; CDR3nt: TGTGCCAGCAGTATATGGGGGCAGGGTAATCACGAGCAGTACTTC; CDR3aa: CASSIWGQGNHEQYF
j_gene: TRBJ2-1; d_gene: TRBD2; len: 19; abundance: -; v_gene: TRBV28; CDR3nt: TGTGCCAGCAGTTCACCTAGCGGGAGAGAGGGATTAAGTCACAATGAGCAGTTCTTC; CDR3aa: CASSSPSGREGLSHNEQFF